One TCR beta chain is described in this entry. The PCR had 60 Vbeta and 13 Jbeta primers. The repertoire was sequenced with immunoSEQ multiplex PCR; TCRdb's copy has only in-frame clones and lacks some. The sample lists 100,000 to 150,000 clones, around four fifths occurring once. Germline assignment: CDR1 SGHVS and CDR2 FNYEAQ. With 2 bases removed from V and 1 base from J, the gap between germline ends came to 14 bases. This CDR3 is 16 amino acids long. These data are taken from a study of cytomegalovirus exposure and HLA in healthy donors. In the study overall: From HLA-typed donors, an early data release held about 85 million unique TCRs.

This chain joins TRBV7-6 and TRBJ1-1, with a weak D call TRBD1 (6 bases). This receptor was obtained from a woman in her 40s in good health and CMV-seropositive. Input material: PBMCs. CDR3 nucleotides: TGTGCCAGCAGCTTATCTAAGACAGGTGAGAACACTGAAGCTTTCTTT. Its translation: CASSLSKTGENTEAFF.